These T cell receptor beta chains were read from a single sample in a study of graft-versus-host responses after intestinal transplantation. Assay used: immunoSEQ multiplex PCR; TCRdb lists only in-frame clones, some missing. The table lists some 66,000 clones, around 90% of them singletons. The input for sequencing was ileum tissue, taken more than 350 days after transplant. The source is a human patient who received an intestinal transplant, so some T cells may come from the graft donor. The CDR3 runs from the conserved cysteine through the conserved F or W. The order of the fields is V gene, J gene, D gene, clone size, CDR3 protein, CDR3 DNA. D genes are given only for firm matches. Clone size is shown for a subset of rows, as once, few, many or a class of expanded clone.

V gene: TRBV6-5
J gene: TRBJ2-7
D gene: NA
clone size: NA
CDR3 protein: CASSYGIGVGYEQYF
CDR3 DNA: TGTGCCAGCAGTTACGGGATTGGCGTTGGGTACGAGCAGTACTTC

V gene: TRBV5-1
J gene: TRBJ1-2
D gene: NA
clone size: NA
CDR3 protein: CASRGANYGYTF
CDR3 DNA: TGCGCCAGCAGGGGCGCGAACTATGGCTACACCTTC

V gene: TRBV19
J gene: TRBJ1-1
D gene: NA
clone size: NA
CDR3 protein: CASSIVGWLHMNTEAFF
CDR3 DNA: TGTGCCAGTAGTATAGTAGGGTGGCTCCACATGAACACTGAAGCTTTCTTT

V gene: TRBV5-4
J gene: TRBJ2-3
D gene: TRBD2
clone size: NA
CDR3 protein: CASSSSGRSTDTQYF
CDR3 DNA: TGTGCCAGCAGCTCTAGCGGGAGGAGCACAGATACGCAGTATTTT

V gene: TRBV7-2
J gene: TRBJ2-3
D gene: NA
clone size: NA
CDR3 protein: CASSLEWWVEDTQYF
CDR3 DNA: TGTGCCAGCAGCTTAGAGTGGTGGGTCGAAGATACGCAGTATTTT

V gene: TRBV9
J gene: TRBJ2-4
D gene: NA
clone size: NA
CDR3 protein: CASSRGDGNIQYF
CDR3 DNA: TGTGCCAGCAGCAGAGGGGACGGGAACATTCAGTACTTC

V gene: TRBV10-2
J gene: TRBJ2-1
D gene: NA
clone size: NA
CDR3 protein: CASQSRQGRGILPRSYNEQFF
CDR3 DNA: TGCGCCAGCCAGAGTCGCCAGGGAAGGGGAATTCTACCACGCTCCTACAATGAGCAGTTCTTC

V gene: TRBV6-6
J gene: TRBJ2-1
D gene: TRBD1
clone size: NA
CDR3 protein: CASIGRGNQGEQFF
CDR3 DNA: TGTGCCAGCATTGGCAGGGGGAATCAAGGTGAGCAGTTCTTC

V gene: TRBV10-3
J gene: TRBJ2-2
D gene: NA
clone size: NA
CDR3 protein: CAISESTVGPGELFF
CDR3 DNA: TGTGCCATCAGTGAGTCAACGGTGGGCCCCGGGGAGCTGTTTTTT

V gene: TRBV6-6
J gene: TRBJ2-1
D gene: NA
clone size: NA
CDR3 protein: CAGKLGPYNEQFF
CDR3 DNA: TGTGCCGGTAAGCTCGGGCCATACAATGAGCAGTTCTTC

V gene: TRBV25-1
J gene: TRBJ1-1
D gene: TRBD1
clone size: NA
CDR3 protein: CASSELYGTDQMNTEAFF
CDR3 DNA: TGTGCCAGCAGTGAACTGTACGGGACAGACCAAATGAACACTGAAGCTTTCTTT

V gene: TRBV5-1
J gene: TRBJ1-2
D gene: NA
clone size: NA
CDR3 protein: CASSRRIDRNYGYTF
CDR3 DNA: TGCGCCAGCAGCCGGAGGATCGACAGAAACTATGGCTACACCTTC

V gene: TRBV19
J gene: TRBJ1-5
D gene: NA
clone size: NA
CDR3 protein: CASRQELGSNQPQHF
CDR3 DNA: TGTGCCAGTAGGCAGGAGCTAGGAAGCAATCAGCCCCAGCATTTT

V gene: TRBV6-5
J gene: TRBJ2-3
D gene: NA
clone size: NA
CDR3 protein: CASRRINTDTQYF
CDR3 DNA: TGTGCCAGCAGGAGAATTAATACAGATACGCAGTATTTT

V gene: TRBV6-5
J gene: TRBJ2-5
D gene: NA
clone size: few
CDR3 protein: CASRAPVQETQYF
CDR3 DNA: TGTGCCAGCAGGGCCCCGGTCCAAGAGACCCAGTACTTC

V gene: TRBV4-1
J gene: TRBJ2-7
D gene: TRBD1
clone size: NA
CDR3 protein: CASSQGTGGDYEQYF
CDR3 DNA: TGCGCCAGCAGCCAAGGGACAGGGGGGGATTACGAGCAGTACTTC

V gene: TRBV6-5
J gene: TRBJ2-2
D gene: NA
clone size: NA
CDR3 protein: CASSWANTGELFF
CDR3 DNA: TGTGCCAGCTCGTGGGCGAACACCGGGGAGCTGTTTTTT

V gene: TRBV5-1
J gene: TRBJ2-7
D gene: NA
clone size: NA
CDR3 protein: CASSLPGYEQYF
CDR3 DNA: TGCGCCAGCAGCTTGCCAGGCTACGAGCAGTACTTC

V gene: TRBV19
J gene: TRBJ2-1
D gene: NA
clone size: NA
CDR3 protein: CASSMWSNEQFF
CDR3 DNA: TGTGCCAGTAGTATGTGGTCGAATGAGCAGTTCTTC

V gene: TRBV6-4
J gene: TRBJ2-5
D gene: NA
clone size: NA
CDR3 protein: CASSLELGETQYF
CDR3 DNA: TGTGCCAGCAGTCTGGAACTAGGCGAGACCCAGTACTTC

V gene: TRBV6-1
J gene: TRBJ2-3
D gene: TRBD1
clone size: NA
CDR3 protein: CASSEDRGLHEDTQYF
CDR3 DNA: TGTGCCAGCAGTGAGGACAGGGGATTGCATGAAGATACGCAGTATTTT

V gene: TRBV5-6
J gene: TRBJ2-2
D gene: NA
clone size: NA
CDR3 protein: CASSGSRDLRGELFF
CDR3 DNA: TGTGCCAGCAGCGGATCTAGGGACCTCCGGGGGGAGCTGTTTTTT

V gene: TRBV11-2
J gene: TRBJ2-3
D gene: NA
clone size: NA
CDR3 protein: CASSSSSGFPDTQYF
CDR3 DNA: TGTGCCAGCAGCTCCTCCAGCGGTTTTCCAGATACGCAGTATTTT

V gene: TRBV28
J gene: TRBJ2-7
D gene: TRBD1
clone size: few
CDR3 protein: CASSLLQGTTYEQYF
CDR3 DNA: TGTGCCAGCAGTTTATTACAGGGGACAACCTACGAGCAGTACTTC

V gene: TRBV7-9
J gene: TRBJ2-3
D gene: TRBD2
clone size: few
CDR3 protein: CASSPATGTSDRDTQYF
CDR3 DNA: TGTGCCAGCAGCCCTGCAACCGGGACTAGCGATAGAGATACGCAGTATTTT

V gene: TRBV29-1
J gene: TRBJ1-2
D gene: TRBD1
clone size: NA
CDR3 protein: CSVEGPLDRDRVYGYTF
CDR3 DNA: TGCAGCGTTGAAGGGCCCCTCGACCGGGACAGGGTCTATGGCTACACCTTC

V gene: TRBV6-5
J gene: TRBJ1-1
D gene: NA
clone size: NA
CDR3 protein: CASSYSGHPNTEAFF
CDR3 DNA: TGTGCCAGCAGTTACTCGGGACACCCGAACACTGAAGCTTTCTTT

V gene: TRBV10-3
J gene: TRBJ2-7
D gene: NA
clone size: once
CDR3 protein: CAISESTGERYEQYF
CDR3 DNA: TGTGCCATCAGTGAGTCGACGGGCGAACGCTACGAGCAGTACTTC

V gene: TRBV4-1
J gene: TRBJ1-5
D gene: TRBD1
clone size: NA
CDR3 protein: CASSRGQGRQPQHF
CDR3 DNA: TGCGCCAGCAGCCGCGGACAGGGGCGTCAGCCCCAGCATTTT

V gene: TRBV6-5
J gene: TRBJ1-1
D gene: TRBD1
clone size: NA
CDR3 protein: CASSYSSRQGTEAFF
CDR3 DNA: TGTGCCAGCAGTTACTCGTCCCGACAGGGCACTGAAGCTTTCTTT

V gene: TRBV29-1
J gene: TRBJ1-1
D gene: NA
clone size: once
CDR3 protein: CSVKGPNTEAFF
CDR3 DNA: TGCAGCGTTAAGGGACCGAACACTGAAGCTTTCTTT

V gene: TRBV10-3
J gene: TRBJ1-1
D gene: NA
clone size: NA
CDR3 protein: CAITRTEYTEAFF
CDR3 DNA: TGTGCCATCACTCGGACAGAGTACACTGAAGCTTTCTTT

V gene: TRBV7-2
J gene: TRBJ2-7
D gene: NA
clone size: NA
CDR3 protein: CASSFTVLGAREQYF
CDR3 DNA: TGTGCCAGCAGCTTTACGGTCTTGGGGGCTCGCGAGCAGTACTTC

V gene: TRBV2
J gene: TRBJ1-2
D gene: NA
clone size: NA
CDR3 protein: CASSYAGYGYTF
CDR3 DNA: TGTGCCAGCAGTTACGCAGGGTACGGCTACACCTTC

V gene: TRBV7-3
J gene: TRBJ2-2
D gene: TRBD2
clone size: NA
CDR3 protein: CASSLSLAGAPTGELFF
CDR3 DNA: TGTGCCAGCAGCTTAAGCCTAGCGGGAGCCCCCACCGGGGAGCTGTTTTTT

V gene: TRBV9
J gene: TRBJ1-4
D gene: NA
clone size: once
CDR3 protein: CASSVGNRPTNEKLFF
CDR3 DNA: TGTGCCAGCAGCGTAGGGAACCGGCCAACTAATGAAAAACTGTTTTTT

V gene: TRBV11-2
J gene: TRBJ2-2
D gene: TRBD1
clone size: few
CDR3 protein: CASSFFYRGDAGELFF
CDR3 DNA: TGTGCCAGCAGCTTTTTCTACAGGGGAGACGCCGGGGAGCTGTTTTTT

V gene: TRBV5-4
J gene: TRBJ1-3
D gene: NA
clone size: NA
CDR3 protein: CASSSRPGSGNTIYF
CDR3 DNA: TGTGCCAGCAGCTCCAGACCGGGGTCTGGAAACACCATATATTTT

V gene: TRBV7-3
J gene: TRBJ2-5
D gene: NA
clone size: once
CDR3 protein: CASTPKWNQETQYF
CDR3 DNA: TGTGCCAGCACCCCGAAGTGGAACCAAGAGACCCAGTACTTC

V gene: TRBV2
J gene: TRBJ2-3
D gene: NA
clone size: NA
CDR3 protein: CASSNQLVPLTDTQYF
CDR3 DNA: TGTGCCAGCAGTAACCAACTAGTTCCCCTTACCGATACGCAGTATTTT

V gene: TRBV25-1
J gene: TRBJ1-2
D gene: NA
clone size: NA
CDR3 protein: CASSEFDGYGYTF
CDR3 DNA: TGTGCCAGCAGTGAATTTGACGGCTATGGCTACACCTTC

V gene: TRBV4-2
J gene: TRBJ2-3
D gene: NA
clone size: NA
CDR3 protein: CASSQLGEDGTDTQYF
CDR3 DNA: TGTGCCAGCAGCCAATTGGGGGAGGATGGCACAGATACGCAGTATTTT

V gene: TRBV18
J gene: TRBJ2-7
D gene: TRBD2
clone size: NA
CDR3 protein: CASSDTGLAGAYEQYF
CDR3 DNA: TGTGCCAGCTCGGATACGGGACTAGCGGGAGCCTACGAGCAGTACTTC

V gene: TRBV1
J gene: TRBJ2-5
D gene: NA
clone size: NA
CDR3 protein: CTSSQCERGGQETQYF
CDR3 DNA: TGCACCAGCAGCCAATGCGAGCGGGGGGGCCAAGAGACCCAGTACTTC

V gene: TRBV15
J gene: TRBJ2-7
D gene: NA
clone size: NA
CDR3 protein: CATSRDPAYEQYF
CDR3 DNA: TGTGCCACCAGCAGAGATCCGGCCTACGAGCAGTACTTC

V gene: TRBV6-5
J gene: TRBJ1-3
D gene: NA
clone size: once
CDR3 protein: CASSSAGASGNTIYF
CDR3 DNA: TGTGCCAGCAGTTCCGCCGGAGCCTCTGGAAACACCATATATTTT

V gene: TRBV15
J gene: TRBJ2-7
D gene: NA
clone size: NA
CDR3 protein: CATSRMDGTRSYEQYF
CDR3 DNA: TGTGCCACCAGCAGGATGGACGGCACGAGGTCCTACGAGCAGTACTTC